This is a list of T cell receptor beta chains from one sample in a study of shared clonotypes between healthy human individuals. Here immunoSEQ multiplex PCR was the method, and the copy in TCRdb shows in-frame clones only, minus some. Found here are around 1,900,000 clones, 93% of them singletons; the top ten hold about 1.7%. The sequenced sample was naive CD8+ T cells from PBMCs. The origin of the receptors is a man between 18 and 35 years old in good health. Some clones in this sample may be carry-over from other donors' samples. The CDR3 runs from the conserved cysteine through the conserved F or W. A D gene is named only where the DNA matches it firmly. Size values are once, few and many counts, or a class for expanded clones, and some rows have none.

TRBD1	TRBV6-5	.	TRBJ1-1	CASSYSRTGRTEAFF	TGTGCCAGCAGTTACTCCCGGACAGGGAGGACTGAAGCTTTCTTT
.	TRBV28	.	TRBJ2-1	CASSARSSGLYNEQFF	TGTGCCAGCAGTGCCCGAAGTAGCGGACTTTACAATGAGCAGTTCTTC
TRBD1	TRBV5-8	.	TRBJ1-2	CASSLDRVNYGYTF	TGTGCCAGCAGCTTAGACAGGGTAAACTATGGCTACACCTTC
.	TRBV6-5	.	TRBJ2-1	CASSYSVSSYNEQFF	TGTGCCAGCAGTTACTCAGTCAGCTCCTACAATGAGCAGTTCTTC
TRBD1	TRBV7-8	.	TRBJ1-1	CASSFRDRGLSTEAFF	TGTGCCAGCAGCTTCCGGGACAGGGGCTTGAGCACTGAAGCTTTCTTT
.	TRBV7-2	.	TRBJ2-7	CASSFSSYEQYF	TGTGCCAGCAGCTTCAGCTCCTACGAGCAGTACTTC
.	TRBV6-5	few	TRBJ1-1	CASSVANTEAFF	TGTGCCAGCAGTGTCGCGAACACTGAAGCTTTCTTT
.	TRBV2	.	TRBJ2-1	CASSVWTGDSYNEQFF	TGTGCCAGCAGCGTCTGGACGGGAGACTCCTACAATGAGCAGTTCTTC
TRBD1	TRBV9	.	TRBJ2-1	CASSPGTVFPEQFF	TGTGCCAGCAGCCCAGGGACAGTATTCCCTGAGCAGTTCTTC
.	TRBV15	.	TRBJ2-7	CATSRVMDYEQYF	TGTGCCACCAGCAGAGTGATGGATTACGAGCAGTACTTC
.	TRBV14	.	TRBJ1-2	CASSQAGPGYGYTF	TGTGCCAGCAGCCAGGCAGGACCGGGCTATGGCTACACCTTC
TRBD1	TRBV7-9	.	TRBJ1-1	CASSFTGGEAFF	TGTGCCAGCAGCTTTACAGGGGGCGAGGCTTTCTTT